This T cell receptor (beta chain) originates from a study of blood T cell repertoires in COVID-19. On the study more broadly: Samples representing acute and convalescent COVID-19 were sourced from the United States, Italy and Spain. The cDNA or gDNA used as material had been derived from T cells, B-cell-depleted T cells, or PBMCs.

This clone was observed a handful of times. In the original analysis: How many nucleated cells were present was estimated from reference gene primer amplification. Profiling relied on immunoSEQ multiplex PCR, and the TCRdb table lists in-frame clones only, not all of them. V, J and clone size were drawn from that table, and D and trimming were deduced from the DNA. The sample holds more than 90,000 clones; 82% are singletons and the top ten take 18%. Trimming removed 10 bases at V and 1 base at J, with 17 bases between. This CDR3 comprises 16 residues. CDR1 and CDR2 (germline): MDHEN, SYDVKM. Sample: peripheral blood. The TCR was taken from a man at least 80 years old with acute or convalescent COVID-19. The chain combines TRBV28 with TRBJ2-6; D might be TRBD2 (6 bases). The CDR3 loop reads CATEIGGMSGANVLTF. CDR3 nucleotides: TGTGCCACCGAGATTGGAGGGATGTCTGGGGCCAACGTCCTGACTTTC.